The 9 T cell receptor beta chains in this list originate from one sample, sequenced in a study of monozygotic twins with inflammatory bowel disease. Each CDR3 protein gets one entry in TCRdb, which reprocessed the 5' RACE reads and gives no DNA. This table holds nearly 450,000 distinct CDR3 sequences. Sequencing input: blood. Receptors originate from a human donor with ulcerative colitis or Crohn's disease, or a healthy co-twin of an affected twin (not recorded which).

CDR3 amino acids: CASSPAGTGSTEAFF. This chain links TRBV12-3 or TRBV12-4 with TRBJ1-1. This CDR3 has 15 amino acids.

The rearrangement joins TRBV28 to TRBJ2-3; TCRdb names TRBD2, which stays unverified in the absence of DNA. Per germline, CDR1 MDHEN and CDR2 SYDVKM. This CDR3 has 15 residues. The CDR3 reads CASSSGGETTDTQYF.

V gene TRBV6-5 combines with J gene TRBJ2-7; TCRdb returns TRBD2, unconfirmable since there is no DNA. From germline, CDR1 is MNHEY and CDR2 SVGAGI. CDR3 length: 19 amino acids. This CDR3 is CASSYSSNYVGGYSYEQYF.

The J gene is TRBJ1-2, the V gene TRBV20-1. Germline V gives CDR1 DFQATT, CDR2 SNEGSKA (reference sequence). The CDR3 totals 13 residues. CDR3 region: CSAAETVNYGYTF.

This rearrangement joins TRBV29-1 to TRBJ2-5; TCRdb selects TRBD2, and the lack of DNA leaves this call unchecked. Germline loops: CDR1 SQVTM, CDR2 ANQGSEA. This CDR3 is built from 15 residues. This CDR3 is CSVEEAGASGETQYF.

This rearrangement joins TRBV7-2 to TRBJ2-5. Germline lookup yields CDR1 SGHTA and CDR2 FQGNSA. This CDR3 is 13 amino acids long. The CDR3: CASRPTIQETQYF.

The V and J genes are TRBV29-1 and TRBJ2-5; with no DNA, the TCRdb D assignment of TRBD1 cannot be verified. The CDR3 is 13 amino acids. Per the germline V gene, CDR1 is SQVTM and CDR2 is ANQGSEA. The CDR3 here is CSVGGQPQETQYF.

The gene calls are TRBV18 and TRBJ2-5; the D call from TCRdb, TRBD2, cannot be confirmed without DNA. Germline V gene data show CDR1 as KGHSH and CDR2 as LQKENI. This CDR3 spans 15 amino acids. CDR3 amino acids: CASSPLQGGQETQYF.

This chain uses TRBV7-8 with TRBJ1-6. Germline loops: CDR1 SGHVS, CDR2 FQNEAQ. CDR3 length: 13 amino acids. The chain's CDR3 is CASSLAANSPLHF.